This TCR beta chain was identified during a study of blood T cell repertoires in COVID-19. Study information: Italy, Spain and the United States were the sources of the convalescent and acute COVID-19 samples. Sources were T cells, B-cell-depleted T cells, or PBMCs; the material itself was cDNA or gDNA.

Germline V gene sequence: CDR1 LNHDA, CDR2 SQIVND (reference sequence). The V end lost 6 bases, the J end lost 0 bases, and 11 bases lay between the germline ends. The CDR3 extends over 14 amino acids. This clone was seen once. Source study methods: Researchers report that nucleated cell counts were estimated from reference gene primer amplification. Method: immunoSEQ multiplex PCR; TCRdb's copy keeps in-frame clones and lacks some. V and J calls and clone size are given by that table; D and trimming were obtained from the DNA. In the table there are fewer than 250,000 clones, around 90% of which are singletons.

The chain links TRBV19 to TRBJ1-1; D is unresolved. The origin of this receptor is a man aged 25 to 40 with COVID-19, enrolled during active disease. Sequenced input: peripheral blood. The DNA for the CDR3 is TGTGCCAGTAGAGACTCCGGGGTGAACACTGAAGCTTTCTTT. It is translated as CASRDSGVNTEAFF.